The 10 T cell receptor beta chains below all came from one sample that was sequenced in a study of cytomegalovirus exposure and HLA in healthy donors. The PCR ran on 60 Vbeta and 13 Jbeta primers. The data were produced by immunoSEQ multiplex PCR, yet TCRdb's version contains in-frame clones alone and is incomplete. The sample carries 100,000 to 150,000 clones, 70% to 85% recorded once. Sequencing was performed on PBMCs. The receptors derive from a boy younger than 10 in good health and CMV-seronegative.

This clone has a handful of counts. The rearrangement joins TRBV6-5 to TRBJ2-1, with 9 nucleotides matching TRBD1. After removal of 4 bases from V and 1 base from J, the junction contained 5 bases not matched to a gene. Germline V gene sequence: CDR1 MNHEY, CDR2 SVGAGI. The length of the CDR3 is 16 residues. The CDR3, as DNA: TGTGCCAGCAGTTGGACAGGGGCGCAGTCCTACAATGAGCAGTTCTTC. As protein: CASSWTGAQSYNEQFF.

The chain has TRBV6-1 and TRBJ1-2; 8 bases are shared with TRBD1. V lost 10 bases to trimming and J lost 6 bases; unmatched junction nucleotides: 10. This CDR3 is built from 13 residues. The V gene's germline CDR1 is MNHNS and CDR2 SASEGT. CDR3 amino acids: CATTDRDADGYTF. CDR3 bases: TGTGCCACCACGGACAGGGACGCGGATGGCTACACCTTC.

V is TRBV6-6 and J is TRBJ2-2; 8 nucleotides line up with TRBD1. The CDR3 extends over 15 amino acids. Trimming cost V 11 bases and J 3 bases; bases outside gene matches: 11. Germline V gene lookup returns CDR1 MNHNY and CDR2 SVGAGI (reference sequence). The CDR3 spells CAAQWTGRDTGELFF. CDR3 coding DNA: TGTGCCGCCCAATGGACAGGGAGAGACACCGGGGAGCTGTTTTTT.

V gene TRBV6-5 combines with J gene TRBJ2-7, with TRBD1 identical over 9 bases. V gave up 0 bases and J gave up 6 bases; unmatched junction bases: 9. There are 16 residues in the CDR3. CDR1 is MNHEY, CDR2 SVGAGI, per germline. The CDR3 is CASSYSRGQGILEQYF. CDR3 nucleotide sequence: TGTGCCAGCAGTTACTCGAGAGGACAGGGGATTCTCGAGCAGTACTTC.

This chain joins TRBV6-5 and TRBJ1-2, with D possibly matching TRBD1 (5 bases). Germline loops: CDR1 MNHEY, CDR2 SVGAGI. V was shortened by 5 bases and J by 2 bases, with 12 bases between the two germline ends. The CDR3 is made up of 14 amino acids. The CDR3 nucleotides read TGTGCCAGCAGTCCAGGGTATAGCAACTATGGCTACACCTTC. It translates to CASSPGYSNYGYTF.

This clone was counted only a few times. The chain joins TRBV6-4 to TRBJ1-1, with D unresolved. CDR3 size: 13 residues. Germline V gene sequence: CDR1 MRHNA, CDR2 SNTAGT. V lost 0 bases, J lost 1 base, and 3 bases lay in between. CDR3 nucleotides: TGTGCCAGCAGTGACTCAGCGAACACTGAAGCTTTCTTT. It specifies CASSDSANTEAFF.

The rearrangement uses TRBV15 and TRBJ1-5; weak D call: TRBD1 (5 bases). V was shortened by 0 bases and J by 5 bases, with 11 bases between the two germline ends. Germline loops: CDR1 LNHNV, CDR2 YYDKDF (reference sequence). This CDR3 has 15 residues. This CDR3 reads CATSREPAGDQPQHF. CDR3 in DNA: TGTGCCACCAGCAGAGAACCCGCGGGGGATCAGCCCCAGCATTTT.

CDR3 sequence: CASSFSGAPKGSDEQFF. CDR3 nucleotide sequence: TGTGCCAGCAGCTTTAGCGGGGCCCCCAAGGGGTCCGATGAGCAGTTCTTC. The chain has TRBV7-6 and TRBJ2-1; TRBD2 matches 8 bases. The CDR3 extends over 17 amino acids. V lost 3 bases, J lost 8 bases, and 15 bases stayed unmatched. CDR1 is SGHVS and CDR2 is FNYEAQ in the germline V gene.

The chain carries TRBV6-5 and TRBJ2-3, with a possible D match to TRBD1 (6 bases). The CDR3 consists of 13 residues. The ends were cut back, 5 bases at V and 4 bases at J, with 10 bases in the middle. Germline CDR1 and CDR2: MNHEY and SVGAGI. In DNA, the CDR3 is TGTGCCAGCAGTATACAGGGTCCAGATACGCAGTATTTT. Translation gives CASSIQGPDTQYF.

The chain recombines TRBV5-6 with TRBJ1-2, with 8 nucleotides matching TRBD1. The trim removed 4 bases at V and 3 bases at J, leaving 11 bases unmatched. CDR3 length: 16 residues. The germline gives CDR1 SGHDT, CDR2 YYEEEE. CDR3 residues: CASSHRSTGAYYGYTF. The CDR3 DNA reads as TGTGCCAGCAGCCATCGATCGACAGGGGCTTACTATGGCTACACCTTC.